The clone carrying this T cell receptor (beta chain) appeared a few times. The target antigen is unknown. This entry belongs to a study of Ad26.COV2.S vaccination and SARS-CoV-2 variants. Study details: The donor was enrolled in the Ad26.COV2.S arm of the COV1001 trial. Doses of Ad26.COV2.S were injected into muscle once or twice, 56 days apart. Findings and caveats of the study: The TCR breadth and depth analyses may have understated or missed part of the total T cell responses.

The treatment: approximately 18 received Ad26.COV2.S at low or high dose, single or two shots; about five received placebo; per-sample allocation not given. Samples came from day 63 after the first vaccine or placebo injection. In Boston, the donor was an adult between 18-55 years of age. Assay: immunoSEQ multiplex PCR; the TCRdb copy retains only in-frame clones and omits some. The profile shows about 440,000 clones, less than 95% of them singletons. V dropped 6 bases and J dropped 11 bases, with 19 bases sitting between them. Germline assignment: CDR1 MGHDK and CDR2 SYGVNS. The CDR3 is 13 residues long.

The chain recombines TRBV25-1 with TRBJ1-1, with TRBD1 as a possible D gene (6 bases). The specimen comprised peripheral blood, sampled in a trial of Ad26.COV2.S vaccine versus placebo. This receptor was taken from a person aged 18-65 years who received the Ad26.COV2.S COVID-19 vaccine or a placebo. CDR3 sequence reads: CASRKQGIPEAFF. Here the CDR3 DNA reads TGTGCCAGCAGAAAACAGGGAATTCCCGAGGCTTTCTTT.